This entry lists 31 T cell receptor beta chains sequenced from one sample in a study of blood T cell repertoires in COVID-19. Method: immunoSEQ multiplex PCR; TCRdb's copy keeps in-frame clones and lacks some. Of roughly 190,000 clones listed, less than 85% are singletons. Sequencing used PBMCs or T cells enriched from blood (not recorded which). The receptor source for this set is a woman under 40 who had recovered from COVID-19.

The gene calls are TRBV6-5 and TRBJ1-3; D may be TRBD1 (5 bases). The V and J ends lost 3 bases and 0 bases respectively, with 9 bases between them. This CDR3 region has 15 residues. The germline V gene encodes CDR1 MNHEY and CDR2 SVGAGI. The CDR3 region has the DNA TGTGCCAGCAGTTATAACAGGCCCTCTGGAAACACCATATATTTT. It encodes CASSYNRPSGNTIYF.

The chain joins TRBV18 to TRBJ1-2; TRBD1 matches at 7 bases. CDR1 and CDR2 (germline): KGHSH, LQKENI. With 1 base clipped from V and 5 bases from J, the junction kept 13 bases outside the gene matches. The CDR3 consists of 17 residues. For the CDR3, the DNA is TGTGCCAGCTCACCACTTCAGACAGGGCCGTCAGCATATGGCTACACCTTC. Amino acid sequence: CASSPLQTGPSAYGYTF.

V and J are TRBV2 and TRBJ1-6; the D is unclear. The germline CDR1 and CDR2 sequences are SNHLY and FYNNEI. The CDR3 is 15 residues long. V dropped 4 bases and J dropped 5 bases, with 12 bases sitting between them. In nucleotides, the CDR3 is TGTGCCAGCAGTGGTCGGCAGACTAATAATTCACCCCTCCACTTT. It specifies CASSGRQTNNSPLHF.

The chain is built from TRBV19 and TRBJ1-3, with 8 bases identical to TRBD1. V was pared by 4 bases and J by 0 bases, with 8 bases of the junction left unmatched. In germline, CDR1 is LNHDA, CDR2 SQIVND (reference sequence). This CDR3 has 17 amino acids. Written as DNA, the CDR3 is TGTGCCAGTAGTACCGCGGGACAGGCATACTCTGGAAACACCATATATTTT. This codes for CASSTAGQAYSGNTIYF.

This rearrangement joins TRBV7-9 to TRBJ2-1, with D possibly matching TRBD1 (5 bases). The CDR3 is 14 amino acids. The germline V gene encodes CDR1 SEHNR and CDR2 FQNEAQ (reference sequence). Trimming pared 6 bases from V and 6 bases from J, leaving 15 bases between. CDR3 residues: CASRVGVSSNEQFF. The CDR3 bases are TGTGCCAGCAGGGTAGGGGTATCGAGCAATGAGCAGTTCTTC.

This chain connects TRBV4-1 to TRBJ1-2; D possibly corresponds to TRBD1 (6 bases). V lost 6 bases to trimming and J lost 3 bases, with 14 bases between them. In germline, CDR1 is MGHRA, CDR2 YSYEKL. This CDR3 is built from 14 residues. The CDR3 sequence is CASRPLGTHYGYTF. CDR3 nucleotides: TGCGCCAGCAGGCCCCTCGGGACACACTATGGCTACACCTTC.

CDR3 in amino acids: CASSHGTSGPTFTQYF. CDR3 sequence (DNA): TGTGCCAGCAGCCATGGGACTAGCGGGCCCACGTTTACGCAGTATTTT. The rearrangement uses TRBV5-4 and TRBJ2-3; TRBD2 aligns across 12 bases. This CDR3 comprises 16 residues. Per the germline V gene, CDR1 is SGHNT and CDR2 is YYREEE (reference sequence). V shed 4 bases, J shed 8 bases, and the junction held 11 bases outside the gene matches.

This clone showed up just once. V usage is TRBV27 and J usage is TRBJ1-1, with D perhaps matching TRBD1 (5 bases). The ends were cut back, 4 bases at V and 1 base at J, with 13 bases in the middle. Germline-derived CDR1 and CDR2 are MNHEY and SMNVEV (reference sequence). This CDR3 spans 15 amino acids. The CDR3 loop reads CASSSLTVTNTEAFF. Written as DNA, the CDR3 is TGTGCCAGCAGTTCCTTGACAGTTACGAACACTGAAGCTTTCTTT.

V and J are TRBV9 and TRBJ2-5; 13 bases are shared with TRBD2. The CDR3 covers 15 residues. The germline CDR1 and CDR2 sequences are SGDLS and YYNGEE. The trim removed 4 bases at V and 5 bases at J, leaving 5 bases unmatched. The CDR3 loop is CASSLLAGGHETQYF. CDR3 DNA sequence: TGTGCCAGCAGCCTACTAGCGGGGGGGCACGAGACCCAGTACTTC.

The rearrangement joins TRBV18 to TRBJ2-5; no definite D call. Looked up from germline, CDR1 is KGHSH and CDR2 is LQKENI. V lost 3 bases and J lost 5, with 10 bases in between. This CDR3 comprises 13 residues. CDR3 in amino acids: CASSPFGSETQYF. The CDR3 region has the DNA TGTGCCAGCTCACCGTTCGGGTCCGAGACCCAGTACTTC.

The gene calls are TRBV4-2 and TRBJ2-1, with 9 bases aligning to TRBD2. V was clipped by 5 bases and J by 4 bases; unmatched bases: 3. CDR3 length: 14 residues. Germline loops: CDR1 LGHNA, CDR2 YNFKEQ. Here the CDR3 DNA reads TGTGCCAGCAGCTCAGCGGGGGGTTACAATGAGCAGTTCTTC. Protein product: CASSSAGGYNEQFF.

This chain uses TRBV14 with TRBJ1-5, with 7 bases that match TRBD1. With 0 bases clipped from V and 2 bases from J, the junction kept 4 bases outside the gene matches. This CDR3 comprises 16 residues. The germline V gene encodes CDR1 SGHDN and CDR2 FVKESK. For the CDR3, the DNA is TGTGCCAGCAGCCAAGATCCGACAGGGCGCAATCAGCCCCAGCATTTT. It specifies CASSQDPTGRNQPQHF.

The gene calls are TRBV15 and TRBJ1-4, with 9 bases aligning to TRBD1. There are 13 residues in the CDR3. V shed 7 bases and J 6 bases; nucleotides not matched to a gene: 3. CDR1 and CDR2 (germline): LNHNV, YYDKDF (reference sequence). Written as DNA, the CDR3 is TGTGCCACCAATGACAGGGGGTATGAAAAACTGTTTTTT. Amino acid sequence: CATNDRGYEKLFF.

The V call is TRBV15, the J call TRBJ2-7; tentative D call: TRBD1 (6 bases). The germline V gene encodes CDR1 LNHNV and CDR2 YYDKDF (reference sequence). The CDR3 sequence is 13 residues long. V was pared by 3 bases and J by 5 bases, with 11 bases between. In nucleotides, the CDR3 is TGTGCCACCAGCAGCGGGGACATAAACGAGCAGTACTTC. Protein sequence: CATSSGDINEQYF. Filled out from reference TRBV15 and TRBJ2-7, the complete variable domain reads DAMVIQNPRYQVTQFGKPVTLSCSQTLNHNVMYWYQQKSSQAPKLLFHYYDKDFNNEADTPDNFQSRRPNTSFCFLDIRSPGLGDTAMYLCATSSGDINEQYFGPGTRLTVT.

The chain links TRBV28 to TRBJ1-4, with 9 bases aligning to TRBD1. Germline V lookup: CDR1 MDHEN, CDR2 SYDVKM. The CDR3 is 19 amino acids. Trimming took 5 bases from V and 0 from J; bases not matched to a gene: 13. This chain's CDR3 is CASSASSGTGLTTNEKLFF. DNA of the CDR3: TGTGCCAGCAGTGCCTCCTCCGGGACAGGGCTAACAACTAATGAAAAACTGTTTTTT.

CDR3 loop: CASSLGAGGIAEAFF. In DNA, the CDR3 is TGTGCCAGCAGTTTGGGTGCAGGGGGCATCGCTGAAGCTTTCTTT. The V gene is TRBV28, the J gene TRBJ1-1; 8 bases line up with TRBD1. The germline gives CDR1 MDHEN, CDR2 SYDVKM. The CDR3 extends over 15 amino acids. V gave up 3 bases and J gave up 6 bases; unmatched junction bases: 9.

This chain connects TRBV18 to TRBJ1-1; weak D call: TRBD1 (5 bases). This CDR3 region has 13 residues. Between the trimmed V and J ends, which lost 10 bases and 5 bases, there was a span of 17 bases. Germline V gene sequence: CDR1 KGHSH, CDR2 LQKENI. The CDR3 DNA reads as TGTGCCACTCGGGGGACGGGCCTAACTGAAGCTTTCTTT. It specifies CATRGTGLTEAFF.

V and J are TRBV15 and TRBJ1-5; the match to TRBD1 covers 11 bases. Germline CDR1 is LNHNV and CDR2 is YYDKDF (reference sequence). After removal of 1 base from V and 11 bases from J, the junction contained 22 bases not matched to a gene. The CDR3 spans 20 residues. CDR3 in DNA: TGTGCCACCAGCAGAGCCCGGAGGAAGGGACAGGGGGGCCCCCAATGGGCCCAGCATTTT. Translating it yields CATSRARRKGQGGPQWAQHF.

The gene calls are TRBV4-1 and TRBJ2-5, with D possibly matching TRBD2 (7 bases). Trimming removed 4 bases at V and 4 bases at J, with 19 bases between. Per the germline V gene, CDR1 is MGHRA and CDR2 is YSYEKL. This CDR3 comprises 16 residues. CDR3 DNA: TGCGCCAGCAGCCGTGACCCTGGGGGCGGGGGAGAGACCCAGTACTTC. As protein: CASSRDPGGGGETQYF.

This chain uses TRBV20-1 with TRBJ2-5; D not certain. Germline V gives CDR1 DFQATT, CDR2 SNEGSKA (reference sequence). The CDR3 loop spans 11 amino acids. V shed 6 bases and J shed 8 bases, with 13 bases lying between them. The chain's CDR3 is CSAIISVTQYF. DNA for the CDR3: TGCAGTGCGATTATATCGGTCACCCAGTACTTC.

This clone appeared a few times. This rearrangement joins TRBV6-5 to TRBJ2-1; TRBD2 matches at 7 bases. V lost 8 bases, J lost 7 bases, and 11 bases stayed unmatched. The CDR3 covers 14 residues. Germline V CDR1 and CDR2: MNHEY, SVGAGI. The CDR3 loop reads CASGRRGVLNEQFF. CDR3 coding DNA: TGTGCCAGCGGTCGACGGGGGGTTCTGAATGAGCAGTTCTTC.

V and J are TRBV2 and TRBJ1-5; maybe TRBD1 (6 bases). The CDR3 extends over 14 amino acids. V lost 2 bases and J lost 6, with 11 bases in between. CDR1 SNHLY and CDR2 FYNNEI come from the germline V gene. CDR3 amino acids: CASSEWTEGQPQHF. CDR3 DNA sequence: TGTGCCAGCAGTGAATGGACAGAGGGTCAGCCCCAGCATTTT.

The chain carries TRBV5-1 and TRBJ1-2; 8 bases match TRBD1. V trimming: 1 base; J trimming: 5 bases; junction bases outside the gene matches: 4. Germline CDR1 reads SGHRS; CDR2 reads YFSETQ. The CDR3 runs 14 residues. For the CDR3, the DNA is TGCGCCAGCAGCTTGTCCGGGACAGGTTATGGCTACACCTTC. Protein sequence: CASSLSGTGYGYTF.

This clone was seen only once. V and J are TRBV12-3 or TRBV12-4 and TRBJ1-5, with D uncertain. This CDR3 has 13 residues. Trimming left V 3 bases short and J 6 bases short, with 9 bases between. This CDR3 is CASSLGRFQPQHF. The CDR3 nucleotides read TGTGCCAGCAGTTTGGGGAGGTTTCAGCCCCAGCATTTT.

The chain has TRBV6-4 and TRBJ2-1, with D maybe TRBD2 (6 bases). From germline, CDR1 is MRHNA and CDR2 SNTAGT. Deletions cut 3 bases from V and 1 base from J, with 10 bases between. There are 15 residues in the CDR3. The chain's CDR3 is CASSEIGGSYNEQFF. In DNA form, the CDR3 reads TGTGCCAGCAGTGAAATTGGGGGGTCCTACAATGAGCAGTTCTTC.

The chain recombines TRBV19 with TRBJ2-2, with D hard to call. V shed 1 base and J shed 6 bases, with 3 bases lying between them. Germline V gene lookup returns CDR1 LNHDA and CDR2 SQIVND (reference sequence). This CDR3 contains 12 residues. The CDR3 protein is CASSIAAGELFF. CDR3 sequence (DNA): TGTGCCAGTAGTATAGCGGCCGGGGAGCTGTTTTTT.

The J gene is TRBJ1-1, the V gene TRBV19; a possible D gene is TRBD1 (5 bases). This CDR3 contains 15 residues. V lost 5 bases and J lost 1, with 14 bases in between. Germline values: CDR1 LNHDA, CDR2 SQIVND (reference sequence). The CDR3 is CASSSWGERNTEAFF. Here the CDR3 DNA reads TGTGCCAGTAGTTCGTGGGGGGAAAGGAACACTGAAGCTTTCTTT.

The chain employs TRBV28 and TRBJ1-2, with a weak D call TRBD1 (6 bases). The CDR3 has 14 amino acids. The V end lost 6 bases, the J end lost 5 bases, and 16 bases lay between the germline ends. Germline V gives CDR1 MDHEN, CDR2 SYDVKM. The DNA of the CDR3 is TGTGCCAGCAGCCCTTCGTGGACAGAATATGGCTACACCTTC. It is translated as CASSPSWTEYGYTF.

Worth noting for this clone: Other DNA sequences in this sample translate to the same CDR3. The chain uses TRBV28 and TRBJ2-6, with D maybe TRBD2 (5 bases). The germline V and J ends were trimmed by 2 bases and 0 bases, with 5 bases remaining between them. This CDR3 is 15 amino acids long. Germline lookup yields CDR1 MDHEN and CDR2 SYDVKM. The CDR3 here is CASSLRGSGANVLTF. The CDR3 DNA sequence: TGTGCCAGCAGTTTACGGGGCTCTGGGGCCAACGTCCTGACTTTC.

This chain's CDR3 is CASRPGQEGFF. DNA for the CDR3: TGTGCCAGCAGACCGGGACAGGAGGGGTTCTTC. This chain joins TRBV2 and TRBJ2-1; 8 bases match TRBD1. Looked up from germline, CDR1 is SNHLY and CDR2 is FYNNEI. This CDR3 has 11 residues. Losses at the gene ends were 6 bases for V and 15 bases for J; bases not matched to a gene: 7.

The rearrangement uses TRBV5-1 and TRBJ1-2, with 11 positions matching TRBD1. Germline CDR1 reads SGHRS; CDR2 reads YFSETQ. This CDR3 spans 16 amino acids. The trim removed 4 bases at V and 5 bases at J, leaving 10 bases unmatched. The CDR3 sequence is CASSPRTGGSGYGYTF. The CDR3 DNA follows: TGCGCCAGCAGCCCCCGGACAGGGGGCTCTGGGTATGGCTACACCTTC.